A single sample gave rise to the 8 T cell receptor beta chains below, sequenced in a study of T cell repertoires in cytomegalovirus infection. Each CDR3 protein is one row after TCRdb ran MiXCR on the reads. The profile shows more than 500,000 distinct CDR3 sequences, 16% of them singletons. The specimen was CD8+ T cells from PBMCs. Receptors originate from a human donor in good health (CMV status not recorded). Some clones in this sample may be carry-over from other donors' samples.

This clonotype came up many times. The gene calls are TRBV6-5 and TRBJ2-3; 9 nucleotides line up with TRBD2. The junction had 3 bases not matched to a gene; V was cut back by 2 bases and J by 3 bases. The CDR3 is 15 residues long. CDR1 MNHEY and CDR2 SVGAGI come from the germline V gene. CDR3 in amino acids: CASSYVSGRTDTQYF. In nucleotides, the CDR3 is TGTGCCAGCAGTTACGTCAGCGGGAGGACAGATACGCAGTATTTT.

This clonotype has at least ten counts. The rearrangement uses TRBV4-2 and TRBJ1-6, with TRBD1 identical over 10 bases. Germline V gene sequence: CDR1 LGHNA, CDR2 YNFKEQ. CDR3 size: 18 residues. V gave up 1 base and J gave up 9 bases; unmatched junction bases: 12. The CDR3 region is CASSQVLSGTGDGSPLHF. For the CDR3, the DNA is TGTGCCAGCAGCCAAGTCCTCTCCGGGACAGGGGACGGTTCACCCCTCCACTTT.

There are a few counts of this clonotype. The genes are TRBV19 and TRBJ2-1, with 8 bases identical to TRBD2. V shed 5 bases and J 1 base; nucleotides not matched to a gene: 7. The CDR3 has 16 residues. Germline CDR1 reads LNHDA; CDR2 reads SQIVND (reference sequence). Here the CDR3 reads CASSEPGLGSYNEQFF. The CDR3 region has the DNA TGTGCCAGTAGTGAACCGGGACTAGGTTCCTACAATGAGCAGTTCTTC.

The rearrangement links TRBV11-2 to TRBJ1-4, with a weak D call TRBD1 (6 bases). This CDR3 comprises 15 residues. In germline, CDR1 is SGHAT, CDR2 FQNNGV. V was shortened by 4 bases and J by 12 bases, with 21 bases between the two germline ends. The CDR3 nucleotides are TGTGCCAGCAGCTCCACTGCGGCCCCAGGGGTTGAACTGTTTTTT. Protein sequence: CASSSTAAPGVELFF. The variable domain in full, completed from reference TRBV11-2 and TRBJ1-4, reads EAGVAQSPRYKIIEKRQSVAFWCNPISGHATLYWYQQILGQGPKLLIQFQNNGVVDDSQLPKDRFSAERLKGVDSTLKIQPAKLEDSAVYLCASSSTAAPGVELFFGSGTQLSVL.

This clonotype was counted at least ten times. The CDR3, as DNA: TGTGCCAGCAGTTACTTACCTGATGGACTCTCCTACGAGCAGTACTTC. Protein: CASSYLPDGLSYEQYF. The chain is built from TRBV6-2 or TRBV6-3 and TRBJ2-7; a possible D gene is TRBD2 (5 bases). The CDR3 has 16 amino acids. Germline V gene sequence: CDR1 MNHEY, CDR2 SVGEGT. V was cut by 1 base and J by 0 bases, with 13 bases left in between.

V and J are TRBV27 and TRBJ2-2, with 13 positions matching TRBD2. The junction had 3 bases not matched to a gene; V was cut back by 5 bases and J by 3 bases. Germline loops: CDR1 MNHEY, CDR2 SMNVEV (reference sequence). This CDR3 is built from 16 residues. CDR3 in amino acids: CASSPTSGGDTGELFF. The CDR3 DNA sequence: TGTGCCAGCAGTCCTACTAGCGGGGGGGACACCGGGGAGCTGTTTTTT.

The sample holds a few counts of this clonotype. The rearrangement joins TRBV20-1 to TRBJ1-5, with D possibly being TRBD1 (5 bases). The length of the CDR3 is 14 residues. The V gene's germline CDR1 is DFQATT and CDR2 SNEGSKA (reference sequence). V gave up 3 bases and J gave up 2 bases, with 11 bases separating them. CDR3 region: CSARRGERNQPQHF. The CDR3 region has the DNA TGCAGTGCTAGGAGGGGAGAGCGCAATCAGCCCCAGCATTTT.

The chain employs TRBV6-4 and TRBJ2-1; D might be TRBD1 (5 bases). The germline V and J ends were trimmed by 2 bases and 0 bases, with 5 bases remaining between them. CDR3 length: 14 residues. The germline gives CDR1 MRHNA, CDR2 SNTAGT. The CDR3 spells CASSDDSSYNEQFF. Written as DNA, the CDR3 is TGTGCCAGCAGTGACGACAGCTCCTACAATGAGCAGTTCTTC.